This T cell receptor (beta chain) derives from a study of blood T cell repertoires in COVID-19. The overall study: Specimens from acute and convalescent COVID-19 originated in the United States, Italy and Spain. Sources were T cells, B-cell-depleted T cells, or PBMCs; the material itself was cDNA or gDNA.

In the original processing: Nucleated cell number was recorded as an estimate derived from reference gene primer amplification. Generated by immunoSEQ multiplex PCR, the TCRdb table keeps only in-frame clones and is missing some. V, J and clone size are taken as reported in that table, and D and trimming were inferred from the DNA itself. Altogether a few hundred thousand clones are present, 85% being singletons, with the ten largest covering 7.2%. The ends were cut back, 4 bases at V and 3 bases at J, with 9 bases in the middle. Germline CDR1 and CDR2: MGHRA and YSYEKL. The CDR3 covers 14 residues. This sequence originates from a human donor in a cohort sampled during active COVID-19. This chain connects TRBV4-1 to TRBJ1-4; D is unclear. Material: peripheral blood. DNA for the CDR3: TGCGCCAGCAGCCCTCTATTGCCTAATGAAAAACTGTTTTTT. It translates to CASSPLLPNEKLFF.